These 15 T cell receptor beta chains were all obtained from the same sample, sequenced in a study of T cell responses to AZD1222 COVID-19 vaccine. Clones were sequenced by immunoSEQ multiplex PCR, and TCRdb holds only the in-frame ones, with some missing. The sample has 190,000 or so clones; more than 75% are singletons. The sample in question was peripheral blood, obtained 28 days after the second AZD1222 dose. Receptors were obtained from an adult who received the AZD1222 COVID-19 vaccine.

In the case of this clone: The same CDR3 is also encoded by other DNA sequences in this sample. The chain employs TRBV18 and TRBJ2-3; D gene unclear. Trimming left V 0 bases short and J 2 bases short, with 3 bases between. Germline-derived CDR1 and CDR2 are KGHSH and LQKENI. This CDR3 has 13 amino acids. CDR3 sequence reads: CASSPPTTDTQYF. CDR3 coding DNA: TGTGCCAGCTCACCACCAACCACAGATACGCAGTATTTT.

The chain joins TRBV28 to TRBJ1-2; D unresolved. V lost 7 bases to trimming and J lost 2 bases, with 8 bases between them. The CDR3 runs to 12 residues. Germline assignment: CDR1 MDHEN and CDR2 SYDVKM. The CDR3 sequence: CASTNPNYGYTF. As DNA, the CDR3 is TGTGCCAGCACCAACCCCAACTATGGCTACACCTTC.

This chain joins TRBV12-3 or TRBV12-4 and TRBJ1-2; unclear D gene. The CDR3 contains 13 residues. V was cut by 6 bases and J by 0 bases, with 8 bases left in between. The CDR3 loop is CASSPLSNYGYTF. As DNA, the CDR3 is TGTGCCAGCAGCCCACTTTCTAACTATGGCTACACCTTC.

The chain is built from TRBV4-3 and TRBJ1-2, with TRBD1 as a possible D gene (6 bases). CDR1 and CDR2 from the germline V gene are LGHNA and YSLEER. Trimming stripped 0 bases from V and 4 bases from J, with 24 bases between. CDR3 length equals 19 residues. CDR3 residues: CASSQDRGGPGTKIYGYTF. The CDR3 DNA follows: TGCGCCAGCAGCCAAGATCGAGGGGGACCCGGGACGAAGATCTATGGCTACACCTTC.

The genes are TRBV6-2 or TRBV6-3 and TRBJ2-6; TRBD1 aligns across 8 bases. V lost 5 bases to trimming and J lost 4 bases; unmatched junction nucleotides: 13. The germline V gene has CDR1 MNHEY and CDR2 SVGEGT. This CDR3 has 18 residues. The CDR3 spells CASSETDRVRWGANVLTF. The CDR3 coding sequence is TGTGCCAGCAGTGAGACGGACAGGGTCCGGTGGGGGGCCAACGTCCTGACTTTC.

This clone was detected only once. The chain recombines TRBV6-5 with TRBJ2-5, with D possibly TRBD1 on 6 matching bases. In germline, CDR1 is MNHEY, CDR2 SVGAGI. CDR3 length: 12 amino acids. V was cut by 8 bases and J by 7 bases, with 14 bases left in between. CDR3 residues: CASEQGRATQYF. The CDR3 bases are TGTGCCAGCGAACAGGGCCGTGCGACCCAGTACTTC.

In DNA, the CDR3 is TGCGCCAGCAGCACGCAAGGGGTTTACGAGCAGTACTTC. This translates into CASSTQGVYEQYF. This chain uses TRBV5-1 with TRBJ2-7; weak D call: TRBD1 (5 bases). There are 13 residues in the CDR3. V was shortened by 4 bases and J by 4 bases, with 12 bases between the two germline ends. Germline V gives CDR1 SGHRS, CDR2 YFSETQ.

V and J are TRBV6-5 and TRBJ2-5; D ambiguous. The V end was cut by 2 bases, the J end by 7 bases, with 11 bases between. The CDR3 contains 13 residues. Germline CDR1 reads MNHEY; CDR2 reads SVGAGI. The CDR3 spells CASSYDGMGTQYF. CDR3 coding DNA: TGTGCCAGCAGTTACGATGGAATGGGGACCCAGTACTTC.

This rearrangement joins TRBV3-1 (or the pseudogene TRBV3-2) to TRBJ2-3, with D tentatively TRBD1 (5 bases). V lost 0 bases and J lost 0, with 10 bases in between. CDR1 LGHDT and CDR2 YNNKEL come from the germline V gene (reference sequence). CDR3 length: 16 residues. CDR3 in amino acids: CASSQDGNRSTDTQYF. The CDR3 DNA is TGTGCCAGCAGCCAAGATGGTAACAGGAGCACAGATACGCAGTATTTT.

The chain employs TRBV7-6 and TRBJ2-7; TRBD1 agrees at 11 bases. Losses at the gene ends were 5 bases for V and 5 bases for J; bases not matched to a gene: 8. This CDR3 is built from 15 residues. Germline values: CDR1 SGHVS, CDR2 FNYEAQ. The CDR3 DNA reads as TGTGCCAGCAGCCCCTGGACAGGGGGCTACGACGAGCAGTACTTC. Protein: CASSPWTGGYDEQYF. Full variable domain (rest looked up from reference TRBV7-6 and TRBJ2-7): GAGVSQSPRYKVTKRGQDVALRCDPISGHVSLYWYRQALGQGPEFLTYFNYEAQQDKSGLPNDRFSAERPEGSISTLTIQRTEQRDSAMYRCASSPWTGGYDEQYFGPGTRLTVT.

This clone has only one observation. The J gene is TRBJ2-3, the V gene TRBV6-6; D uncertain. CDR3 size: 13 residues. Germline CDR1 MNHNY, CDR2 SVGAGI (reference sequence). V was trimmed by 8 bases and J by 0 bases, leaving 9 bases between them. CDR3: CASGLTSTDTQYF. CDR3 sequence (DNA): TGTGCCAGCGGCCTGACAAGCACAGATACGCAGTATTTT.

The chain links TRBV6-5 to TRBJ1-1, with 7 nucleotides matching TRBD1. V was pared by 6 bases and J by 6 bases, with 7 bases of the junction left unmatched. CDR1 MNHEY and CDR2 SVGAGI come from the germline V gene. This CDR3 spans 13 amino acids. The CDR3 spells CASSVVRGSEAFF. DNA for the CDR3: TGTGCCAGCAGCGTCGTCAGGGGGTCTGAAGCTTTCTTT.

V is TRBV19 and J is TRBJ1-2; D remains unclear. Trimming took 8 bases from V and 4 from J, leaving 11 bases between them. The germline CDR1 and CDR2 sequences are LNHDA and SQIVND (reference sequence). The CDR3 spans 12 residues. In nucleotides, the CDR3 is TGTGCCAGTGAGGATTTTAGCTATGGCTACACCTTC. Translating gives CASEDFSYGYTF.

The V and J genes are TRBV28 and TRBJ2-7; TRBD2 aligns across 11 bases. V lost 7 bases to trimming and J lost 3 bases; unmatched junction nucleotides: 8. The CDR3 is 15 amino acids. Germline V gene data show CDR1 as MDHEN and CDR2 as SYDVKM. CDR3 nucleotides: TGTGCCAGCACATATGCCGGGACTAGCGGCTACGAGCAGTACTTC. Its protein is CASTYAGTSGYEQYF.

The chain uses TRBV7-8 and TRBJ1-1; D uncertain. Germline V CDR1 and CDR2: SGHVS, FQNEAQ. The CDR3 has 14 amino acids. The V gene lost 7 bases and the J gene lost 0 bases, with 12 bases spanning the gap. CDR3 sequence: CASIKGGVNTEAFF. The DNA of the CDR3 is TGTGCCAGCATCAAAGGAGGAGTGAACACTGAAGCTTTCTTT. The variable domain in full, completed from reference TRBV7-8 and TRBJ1-1, reads GAGVSQSPRYKVAKRGQDVALRCDPISGHVSLFWYQQALGQGPEFLTYFQNEAQLDKSGLPSDRFFAERPEGSVSTLKIQRTQQEDSAVYLCASIKGGVNTEAFFGQGTRLTVV.